The 28 T cell receptor beta chains in this list originate from one sample, sequenced in a study of shared clonotypes between healthy human individuals. Clones were sequenced by immunoSEQ multiplex PCR, and TCRdb holds only the in-frame ones, with some missing. The sample lists fewer than 650,000 clones, roughly 72% occurring once. Sequencing input: PBMCs. Every receptor here comes from a woman aged 40 to 50 in good health. Some clones in this sample may be carry-over from other donors' samples.

Points on this clone: A far larger clone is a single base away, which makes a read error likely. V and J are TRBV6-6 and TRBJ2-6; D tentatively reads TRBD1 or TRBD2 (5 bases each). Germline CDR1 reads MNHNY; CDR2 reads SVGAGI (reference sequence). The CDR3 runs 15 residues. The CDR3 coding sequence is TGTGCCAGCAGTTACACAAGTGCCGGGGCCAACTTCCTGACTTTC. Translation: CASSYTSAGANFLTF.

This clone was seen ten or more times. The J gene is TRBJ2-3, the V gene TRBV10-3; D is possibly TRBD1 or TRBD2 (5 bases each). Germline V CDR1 and CDR2: ENHRY, SYGVKD. V lost 5 bases and J 2 bases, leaving 14 bases between the germline ends. The CDR3 runs 15 residues. The CDR3 reads CAISKTGTDTDTQYF. As DNA, the CDR3 is TGTGCCATCAGTAAAACCGGGACGGACACAGATACGCAGTATTTT.

This chain joins TRBV7-3 and TRBJ2-7; 8 positions agree with TRBD2. The germline V gene encodes CDR1 SGHTA and CDR2 FQGTGA. Trimming at V came to 2 bases and at J to 2 bases, leaving 5 bases not matched to a gene. The CDR3 spans 15 residues. CDR3: CASSLEPGGTYEQYF. The CDR3, as DNA: TGTGCCAGCAGCTTAGAACCGGGGGGGACCTACGAGCAGTACTTC.

This chain links TRBV7-8 with TRBJ1-4; the D gene is possibly TRBD1 (5 bases). Germline values: CDR1 SGHVS, CDR2 FQNEAQ. V was cut by 5 bases and J by 2 bases, with 24 bases left in between. The CDR3 contains 19 residues. This CDR3 reads CASSRRGGAGSGTNEKLFF. CDR3 DNA: TGTGCCAGCAGCCGACGGGGTGGGGCCGGCAGTGGGACTAATGAAAAACTGTTTTTT.

The chain has TRBV5-8 and TRBJ2-2; no reliable D call. Trimming cost V 2 bases and J 4 bases, with 6 bases left between them. The germline gives CDR1 SGHTS, CDR2 YDEGEE. This CDR3 is 13 amino acids long. The CDR3 protein is CASSFSTTGELFF. The CDR3 DNA reads as TGTGCCAGCAGCTTTTCTACCACCGGGGAGCTGTTTTTT.

The V and J genes are TRBV28 and TRBJ2-7; 10 positions match TRBD2. CDR3 length: 15 amino acids. Unmatched junction bases numbered 8, after V lost 7 bases and J lost 2 bases. The germline V gene encodes CDR1 MDHEN and CDR2 SYDVKM. The DNA for the CDR3 is TGTGCCAGCACCCTCCGAGCGGGAGGGGCCTACGAGCAGTACTTC. Translated: CASTLRAGGAYEQYF. Looking up the rest from reference TRBV28 and TRBJ2-7 gives the full variable domain: DVKVTQSSRYLVKRTGEKVFLECVQDMDHENMFWYRQDPGLGLRLIYFSYDVKMKEKGDIPEGYSVSREKKERFSLILESASTNQTSMYLCASTLRAGGAYEQYFGPGTRLTVT.

A word on this clone: Other DNA sequences in the same sample also yield this CDR3. The V gene is TRBV29-1, the J gene TRBJ2-2, with 7 bases lining up with TRBD1. Trimming removed 5 bases from V and 5 bases from J; junction bases left unmatched: 5. CDR3 length: 13 amino acids. CDR1 SQVTM and CDR2 ANQGSEA come from the germline V gene. DNA for the CDR3: TGCAGCGTTAACAGGGGTGGGACCGGGGAGCTGTTTTTT. Amino acids: CSVNRGGTGELFF.

This clone is a singleton in its sample. This chain links TRBV6-6 with TRBJ1-2; TRBD1 matches at 7 bases. CDR1 is MNHNY, CDR2 SVGAGI, per germline (reference sequence). This CDR3 is 14 amino acids long. With 7 bases clipped from V and 5 bases from J, the junction kept 10 bases outside the gene matches. The CDR3 region has the DNA TGTGCCAGCACCTCACGACAGGGATGGTATGGCTACACCTTC. Its translation: CASTSRQGWYGYTF.

This clone was recorded once. The rearrangement links TRBV28 to TRBJ2-7; D is unclear. Between the trimmed V and J ends, which lost 6 bases and 3 bases, there was a span of 12 bases. CDR3 length: 13 amino acids. Germline V gene data show CDR1 as MDHEN and CDR2 as SYDVKM. The CDR3 DNA is TGTGCCAGCAGATATGGACGGCACTACGAGCAGTACTTC. As protein: CASRYGRHYEQYF.

This chain uses TRBV6-5 with TRBJ2-1; D is perhaps TRBD2 (5 bases). CDR3 length equals 14 residues. V was trimmed by 2 bases and J by 8 bases, leaving 13 bases between them. Germline CDR1 MNHEY, CDR2 SVGAGI. CDR3 loop: CASSYNRAGDEQFF. CDR3 bases: TGTGCCAGCAGTTACAATCGTGCCGGGGATGAGCAGTTCTTC.

CDR3 sequence reads: CASSPRGGLEKLFF. CDR3 nucleotide sequence: TGTGCCAGCAGCCCCAGGGGGGGTTTGGAAAAACTGTTTTTT. The rearrangement joins TRBV7-9 to TRBJ1-4; 7 bases are shared with TRBD1. Germline V gene data show CDR1 as SEHNR and CDR2 as FQNEAQ (reference sequence). With 5 bases clipped from V and 8 bases from J, the junction kept 8 bases outside the gene matches. The CDR3 length is 14 residues. The complete variable domain, with remaining parts taken from reference TRBV7-9 and TRBJ1-4, reads DTGVSQNPRHKITKRGQNVTFRCDPISEHNRLYWYRQTLGQGPEFLTYFQNEAQLEKSRLLSDRFSAERPKGSFSTLEIQRTEQGDSAMYLCASSPRGGLEKLFFGSGTQLSVL.

The chain combines TRBV9 with TRBJ1-4; TRBD1 matches at 9 bases. This CDR3 has 14 residues. Looked up from germline, CDR1 is SGDLS and CDR2 is YYNGEE. The ends lost 3 bases at V and 5 bases at J; junction bases unmatched: 2. The CDR3 is CASSDGTGNEKLFF. The CDR3 DNA follows: TGTGCCAGCAGCGACGGGACAGGGAATGAAAAACTGTTTTTT.

To note about this clone: Since a far larger clone is one base different, this is likely a read error. The gene calls are TRBV25-1 and TRBJ2-3; D could derive from TRBD1 or TRBD2 (6 bases each). CDR1 and CDR2 from the germline V gene are MGHDK and SYGVNS. CDR3 length equals 15 residues. The CDR3 bases are TGTGCCAGCAGTGAACGGGATAGGGGGGCAGATATGCAGTATTTT. Amino acid sequence: CASSERDRGADMQYF.

The rearrangement joins TRBV28 to TRBJ1-1; weak D call: TRBD1 (6 bases). Germline values: CDR1 MDHEN, CDR2 SYDVKM. The CDR3 totals 16 residues. Trimming took 3 bases from V and 0 from J, leaving 14 bases between them. The CDR3 DNA reads as TGTGCCAGCAGTTTCGGGAAAGGGGGTTTGAACACTGAAGCTTTCTTT. Its translation is CASSFGKGGLNTEAFF.

The chain is built from TRBV6-4 and TRBJ2-3; D is unresolved. Trimming cost V 0 bases and J 3 bases, with 4 bases left between them. This CDR3 has 13 amino acids. Germline values: CDR1 MRHNA, CDR2 SNTAGT. DNA for the CDR3: TGTGCCAGCAGTGACTCATATACAGATACGCAGTATTTT. This gives the protein CASSDSYTDTQYF.

About this clone itself: A far larger clone is only one base removed, so a read error is likely. In DNA form, the CDR3 reads TGTGCCAGCAGCTTGTACAACCAAGAGGCCCAGTACTTC. Residues: CASSLYNQEAQYF. The V and J genes are TRBV5-6 and TRBJ2-5; D gene uncertain. This CDR3 has 13 residues. Per germline, CDR1 SGHDT and CDR2 YYEEEE. Full variable domain (outside the CDR3, taken from reference TRBV5-6 and TRBJ2-5): DAGVTQSPTHLIKTRGQQVTLRCSPKSGHDTVSWYQQALGQGPQFIFQYYEEEERQRGNFPDRFSGHQFPNYSSELNVNALLLGDSALYLCASSLYNQEAQYFGPGTRLLVL.

The chain has TRBV27 and TRBJ2-1; weak D call: TRBD2 (5 bases). Germline CDR1 MNHEY, CDR2 SMNVEV (reference sequence). V lost 6 bases to trimming and J lost 7 bases, with 19 bases between them. The CDR3 is 15 residues long. The DNA of the CDR3 is TGTGCCAGCAGCCGGACTGCCGGATTGGGGAATGAGCAGTTCTTC. Its translation: CASSRTAGLGNEQFF.

The chain is built from TRBV5-1 and TRBJ2-5, with TRBD1 matching 9 bases. Germline V lookup: CDR1 SGHRS, CDR2 YFSETQ. V gave up 3 bases and J gave up 2 bases; unmatched junction bases: 8. The CDR3 is 16 residues long. The CDR3 nucleotides read TGCGCCAGCAGCTCGTCCCTGACAGGGGGTCAAGAGACCCAGTACTTC. This encodes CASSSSLTGGQETQYF.

The chain combines TRBV7-6 with TRBJ2-1; 8 nucleotides match TRBD2. This CDR3 comprises 17 residues. V trimming: 0 bases; J trimming: 4 bases; junction bases outside the gene matches: 8. Per the germline V gene, CDR1 is SGHVS and CDR2 is FNYEAQ. The CDR3 nucleotides read TGTGCCAGCAGCTTAGCTCTCAGGACTAGCCGGTACAATGAGCAGTTCTTC. This codes for CASSLALRTSRYNEQFF.

This clone showed up just once. The V call is TRBV18, the J call TRBJ2-6, with D tentatively TRBD1 or TRBD2 (6 bases each). Per germline, CDR1 KGHSH and CDR2 LQKENI. V lost 0 bases to trimming and J lost 2 bases, with 14 bases between them. The CDR3 is 18 residues long. CDR3 amino acids: CASSPPAMGGAGANVLTF. The CDR3 region has the DNA TGTGCCAGCTCACCACCCGCTATGGGGGGCGCTGGGGCCAACGTCCTGACTTTC.

The V and J genes are TRBV29-1 and TRBJ1-4; 8 positions match TRBD1. Looked up from germline, CDR1 is SQVTM and CDR2 is ANQGSEA. Germline trimming cut 5 bases from V and 5 bases from J; bases unmatched to any gene: 10. The CDR3 length is 15 residues. The CDR3 DNA sequence: TGCAGCGTTCGGTTTCAGGGGGCCGGAAATGAAAAACTGTTTTTT. Translated: CSVRFQGAGNEKLFF.

The chain combines TRBV7-2 with TRBJ2-3, with a weak D call TRBD2 (6 bases). The CDR3 consists of 13 residues. Germline values: CDR1 SGHTA, CDR2 FQGNSA. The V gene lost 4 bases and the J gene lost 3 bases, with 8 bases spanning the gap. The CDR3 DNA sequence: TGTGCCAGCAGCTACCTAGCGACAGATACGCAGTATTTT. This gives the protein CASSYLATDTQYF. The full variable domain, completed using reference TRBV7-2 and TRBJ2-3, is GAGVSQSPSNKVTEKGKDVELRCDPISGHTALYWYRQSLGQGLEFLIYFQGNSAPDKSGLPSDRFSAERTGGSVSTLTIQRTQQEDSAVYLCASSYLATDTQYFGPGTRLTVL.

The CDR3 is CASSYRLAGGFQETQYF. Here the CDR3 DNA reads TGTGCCAGCAGCTACCGACTAGCGGGAGGTTTTCAAGAGACCCAGTACTTC. This chain connects TRBV11-2 to TRBJ2-5; 13 nucleotides match TRBD2. Per germline, CDR1 SGHAT and CDR2 FQNNGV. J lost 2 bases, V lost 4 bases, and 7 bases had no gene match. This CDR3 is 17 amino acids long.

The chain uses TRBV20-1 and TRBJ1-1, with D unclear. The CDR3 is 10 residues long. CDR1 is DFQATT and CDR2 is SNEGSKA in the germline V gene (reference sequence). The CDR3 region has the DNA TGCCGGGTTGGGGACACTGAAGCTTTCTTT. Translating gives CRVGDTEAFF.

The J gene is TRBJ1-4, the V gene TRBV5-6; D possibly corresponds to TRBD1 (6 bases). The CDR3 runs 14 residues. With 0 bases removed from V and 7 bases from J, the gap between germline ends came to 10 bases. Germline CDR1 and CDR2: SGHDT and YYEEEE. CDR3 DNA: TGTGCCAGCAGCTTGGGGGGGGCCGGTGAAAAACTGTTTTTT. It specifies CASSLGGAGEKLFF.

This chain uses TRBV2 with TRBJ2-3; 9 bases match TRBD2. Per germline, CDR1 SNHLY and CDR2 FYNNEI. The V gene end was trimmed by 5 bases and the J gene end by 1 base; junction bases not matched to a gene: 10. The CDR3 runs to 17 residues. CDR3 sequence reads: CASSNRPLAGGTDTQYF. The CDR3 coding sequence is TGTGCCAGCAGTAACAGGCCCTTAGCGGGAGGCACAGATACGCAGTATTTT.

Details on this clone: A much larger clone differs by one base, so this may be a read error. The V gene is TRBV11-2, the J gene TRBJ1-1; D might be TRBD1 (5 bases). Germline CDR1 is SGHAT and CDR2 is FQNNGV. There are 14 residues in the CDR3. DNA for the CDR3: TGTGCCAGCAGCTTAACAGGATCGAACACTGAAGCTTCCTTT. It codes for CASSLTGSNTEASF.

This clone was counted a single time. This chain joins TRBV6-1 and TRBJ1-1; weak D call: TRBD1 (6 bases). With 4 bases removed from V and 1 base from J, the gap between germline ends came to 7 bases. CDR1 is MNHNS, CDR2 SASEGT, per germline. This CDR3 region has 13 residues. CDR3 loop: CASSADRNTEAFF. DNA for the CDR3: TGTGCCAGCAGTGCGGACAGGAACACTGAAGCTTTCTTT.